These 9 T cell receptor beta chains were all obtained from the same sample, sequenced in a study of shared clonotypes between healthy human individuals. Only in-frame clones appear in the TCRdb table, and some are missing; sequencing was by immunoSEQ multiplex PCR. This sample has about 960,000 clones, with around 80% found just once. The sequencing input was memory CD4+ T cells sorted from blood. The subset denotes: CD45RA-negative fraction. Receptors originate from a young man in good health.

The chain is built from TRBV2 and TRBJ1-3; 8 bases align to TRBD1. Germline CDR1 reads SNHLY; CDR2 reads FYNNEI. This CDR3 comprises 14 residues. Trimming cost V 6 bases and J 4 bases; bases outside gene matches: 5. The CDR3 DNA sequence: TGTGCCAGCAGAGGACAGGGAGCCGGAAACACCATATATTTT. This codes for CASRGQGAGNTIYF.

This chain connects TRBV5-6 to TRBJ2-1; D remains ambiguous. This CDR3 has 15 amino acids. V was pared by 1 base and J by 0 bases, with 8 bases between. Germline assignment: CDR1 SGHDT and CDR2 YYEEEE. CDR3 DNA sequence: TGTGCCAGCAGCTTGCGTAGGAGCTCCTACAATGAGCAGTTCTTC. This codes for CASSLRRSSYNEQFF. Using reference TRBV5-6 and TRBJ2-1 for the parts outside the CDR3, the full variable domain is DAGVTQSPTHLIKTRGQQVTLRCSPKSGHDTVSWYQQALGQGPQFIFQYYEEEERQRGNFPDRFSGHQFPNYSSELNVNALLLGDSALYLCASSLRRSSYNEQFFGPGTRLTVL.

This chain joins TRBV5-1 and TRBJ2-2; 7 nucleotides line up with TRBD1. The CDR3 totals 13 residues. CDR1 is SGHRS and CDR2 is YFSETQ in the germline V gene. V lost 3 bases and J lost 6; bases outside the gene matches: 2. The CDR3: CASSWGQPGELFF. The CDR3 coding sequence is TGCGCCAGCAGCTGGGGACAGCCCGGGGAGCTGTTTTTT.

The chain carries TRBV10-2 and TRBJ1-2; D is perhaps TRBD1 (5 bases). CDR1 and CDR2 from the germline V gene are WSHSY and SAAADI. This CDR3 contains 15 residues. The V end lost 8 bases, the J end lost 4 bases, and 20 bases lay between the germline ends. The CDR3 DNA reads as TGCGCCAGCGGGGCCAGGACCACGAACGGCTATGGCTACACCTTC. This sequence encodes CASGARTTNGYGYTF.

The gene calls are TRBV12-5 and TRBJ2-4, with D possibly TRBD1 on 6 matching bases. The CDR3 spans 15 residues. CDR1 is LGHNT, CDR2 FRNRAP, per germline. Trimming removed 3 bases from V and 3 bases from J, with 12 bases in between. DNA for the CDR3: TGTGCTAGTGGTTTAAGGGACACTGACAAAAACATTCAGTACTTC. Protein product: CASGLRDTDKNIQYF.

This rearrangement joins TRBV9 to TRBJ2-2; D is undetermined. The CDR3 is 15 amino acids. Trimming stripped 4 bases from V and 6 bases from J, with 16 bases between. Germline V CDR1 and CDR2: SGDLS, YYNGEE. The DNA for the CDR3 is TGTGCCAGCAGCCTCGTCGGTGTGAGCCCCGGGGAGCTGTTTTTT. This gives the protein CASSLVGVSPGELFF.

This clone was observed a single time. V is TRBV28 and J is TRBJ1-2; D unclear. CDR3 length equals 15 residues. Trimming stripped 5 bases from V and 4 bases from J, with 17 bases between. Germline V gene lookup returns CDR1 MDHEN and CDR2 SYDVKM. The CDR3 loop is CASSPWEGSFYGYTF. CDR3 DNA: TGTGCCAGCAGTCCCTGGGAAGGGTCCTTCTATGGCTACACCTTC.

This clone has a count of ten or more. The V gene is TRBV5-1, the J gene TRBJ2-7, with D possibly matching TRBD2 (6 bases). In germline, CDR1 is SGHRS, CDR2 YFSETQ. The CDR3 is 16 residues long. Deletions cut 0 bases from V and 2 bases from J, with 15 bases between. The CDR3 loop is CASSLVSGGRTYEQYF. The DNA for the CDR3 is TGCGCCAGCAGCTTGGTATCCGGGGGAAGGACCTACGAGCAGTACTTC.

As to this clone: This may be a read error, as it is one base from a much larger clone. The J gene is TRBJ1-2, the V gene TRBV7-3; D is unclear. V shed 2 bases and J shed 4 bases, with 11 bases lying between them. CDR1 is SGHTA, CDR2 FQGTGA, per germline. The CDR3 consists of 14 residues. The chain's CDR3 is CASSLGEGPYGYTF. The CDR3 DNA sequence: TGTGCCAGCAGCTTAGGCGAGGGCCCCTATGGCTACACCTTC.